The subject of this entry is one T cell receptor (beta chain). Its antigen is unknown. Germline CDR1 reads LGHDT; CDR2 reads YNNKEL (reference sequence). The length of the CDR3 is 18 residues. The J segment lost 12 bases and the V segment lost 4 bases, leaving 17 bases of the junction unmatched. Next came a second PCR, run for about 7 to 12 cycles, which used a sample-barcoded 5' primer along with a J-beta primer mix. TCRdb itself ran the 5' RACE reads through MiXCR, one entry per CDR3 protein. In the table there are some 1.6 million distinct CDR3 sequences, around 35% of which are singletons. This specimen comes from a study of blood T cells in healthy people across ages. Points from the study as a whole: The donors' CMV status was not determined, possibly confounding changes in expanded clonotypes.

Staff drew roughly 10 milliliters of peripheral blood from each donor. Sequences were obtained from blood. The TCR was taken from a woman in her twenties or thirties in good health. The chain joins TRBV3-1 to TRBJ2-1, with TRBD2 matching 14 bases. CDR3 protein: CASSPIALGTSGSVGQFF. The CDR3 DNA is TGTGCCAGCAGCCCCATCGCTCTCGGGACTAGCGGGAGTGTAGGGCAGTTCTTC.